A single sample is the source of the 30 T cell receptor beta chains below, sequenced in a study of cytotoxic CD8 clonotypes in ibrutinib-treated CLL. The table came from immunoSEQ multiplex PCR; TCRdb's copy has only in-frame clones and leaves some out. This table holds over 200,000 clones, 60% to 80% found once. The sequences come from PBMCs, collected after 12 months of ibrutinib treatment. The receptors were gathered from a human donor with chronic lymphocytic leukemia.

The chain uses TRBV5-6 and TRBJ2-3; 10 positions agree with TRBD1. Per germline, CDR1 SGHDT and CDR2 YYEEEE. Losses at the gene ends were 6 bases for V and 5 bases for J; bases not matched to a gene: 6. The CDR3 loop spans 14 amino acids. The CDR3 spells CASNPTGGVDTQYF. The CDR3 DNA reads as TGTGCCAGCAACCCGACAGGGGGCGTAGATACGCAGTATTTT.

The V and J genes are TRBV28 and TRBJ2-2; 8 bases map to TRBD2. Trimming removed 8 bases from V and 4 bases from J; junction bases left unmatched: 9. This CDR3 has 15 residues. Germline V CDR1 and CDR2: MDHEN, SYDVKM. CDR3 in amino acids: CASRISSGPTGELFF. The CDR3 coding sequence is TGTGCCAGCCGCATTTCTAGCGGGCCCACCGGGGAGCTGTTTTTT. Drawing the rest from reference TRBV28 and TRBJ2-2, the complete variable domain is DVKVTQSSRYLVKRTGEKVFLECVQDMDHENMFWYRQDPGLGLRLIYFSYDVKMKEKGDIPEGYSVSREKKERFSLILESASTNQTSMYLCASRISSGPTGELFFGEGSRLTVL.

This chain uses TRBV19 with TRBJ2-2; D may match TRBD1 or TRBD2 (5 bases each). The CDR3 has 14 amino acids. Trimming stripped 8 bases from V and 2 bases from J, with 12 bases between. Germline values: CDR1 LNHDA, CDR2 SQIVND (reference sequence). CDR3 region: CASHRDLNTGELFF. The CDR3, as DNA: TGTGCCAGTCACCGGGACCTAAACACCGGGGAGCTGTTTTTT.

The rearrangement joins TRBV19 to TRBJ2-5; D is tentatively TRBD1 or TRBD2 (6 bases each). This CDR3 spans 14 amino acids. V lost 5 bases and J lost 2, with 12 bases in between. Germline V gives CDR1 LNHDA, CDR2 SQIVND (reference sequence). The CDR3 is CASSLQGRQETQYF. The CDR3 bases are TGTGCCAGTAGTCTTCAGGGGAGGCAAGAGACCCAGTACTTC. The full variable domain, rest sourced from reference TRBV19 and TRBJ2-5, is DGGITQSPKYLFRKEGQNVTLSCEQNLNHDAMYWYRQDPGQGLRLIYYSQIVNDFQKGDIAEGYSVSREKKESFPLTVTSAQKNPTAFYLCASSLQGRQETQYFGPGTRLLVL.

The chain joins TRBV6-5 to TRBJ2-7; D may be TRBD1 (5 bases). Germline lookup yields CDR1 MNHEY and CDR2 SVGAGI. V dropped 7 bases and J dropped 1 base, with 14 bases sitting between them. The CDR3 length is 14 residues. CDR3 region: CASTRQKNSYEQYF. The CDR3 DNA reads TGTGCCAGCACCCGACAGAAGAATTCCTACGAGCAGTACTTC.

This chain joins TRBV5-1 and TRBJ1-1; D unresolved. The V and J ends lost 3 bases and 7 bases respectively, with 7 bases between them. CDR3 length equals 11 residues. The V gene's germline CDR1 is SGHRS and CDR2 YFSETQ. The CDR3 loop is CASSSESEAFF. The DNA of the CDR3 is TGCGCCAGCAGCTCGGAGAGTGAAGCTTTCTTT.

The chain has TRBV19 and TRBJ2-1; D ambiguous. Germline V CDR1 and CDR2: LNHDA, SQIVND (reference sequence). The CDR3 is 15 residues long. The germline V and J ends were trimmed by 4 bases and 8 bases, with 18 bases remaining between them. In DNA, the CDR3 is TGTGCCAGTAGTACCTACGGGCAGGTTTTCGATGAGCAGTTCTTC. Protein sequence: CASSTYGQVFDEQFF.

This chain links TRBV5-1 with TRBJ1-3; 7 nucleotides agree with TRBD1. The germline CDR1 and CDR2 sequences are SGHRS and YFSETQ. Trimming at V came to 4 bases and at J to 0 bases, leaving 10 bases not matched to a gene. This CDR3 region has 17 residues. In DNA form, the CDR3 reads TGCGCCAGCAGCCCTAGTGGACAGGCCCGCTCTGGAAACACCATATATTTT. Amino acid sequence: CASSPSGQARSGNTIYF. The full variable domain, rest sourced from reference TRBV5-1 and TRBJ1-3, is KAGVTQTPRYLIKTRGQQVTLSCSPISGHRSVSWYQQTPGQGLQFLFEYFSETQRNKGNFPGRFSGRQFSNSRSEMNVSTLELGDSALYLCASSPSGQARSGNTIYFGEGSWLTVV.

The V and J genes are TRBV4-1 and TRBJ2-7; no clear D. Trimming pared 0 bases from V and 2 bases from J, leaving 11 bases between. The CDR3 totals 15 residues. Germline CDR1 and CDR2: MGHRA and YSYEKL. The CDR3 here is CASSQDSPGAYEQYF. The CDR3 coding sequence is TGCGCCAGCAGCCAAGATAGCCCAGGAGCCTACGAGCAGTACTTC.

The table lists this clone with a few counts. The V gene is TRBV5-1, the J gene TRBJ2-2, with D maybe TRBD1 (6 bases). The CDR3 sequence is 14 residues long. Germline V gene data show CDR1 as SGHRS and CDR2 as YFSETQ. The ends were cut back, 10 bases at V and 0 bases at J, with 13 bases in the middle. The CDR3 loop is CASYRAPNTGELFF. In nucleotides, the CDR3 is TGCGCCTCCTACAGGGCCCCGAACACCGGGGAGCTGTTTTTT. Supplemented by reference TRBV5-1 and TRBJ2-2, the full variable domain reads KAGVTQTPRYLIKTRGQQVTLSCSPISGHRSVSWYQQTPGQGLQFLFEYFSETQRNKGNFPGRFSGRQFSNSRSEMNVSTLELGDSALYLCASYRAPNTGELFFGEGSRLTVL.

The chain recombines TRBV5-1 with TRBJ2-2, with TRBD1 matching over 8 bases. Germline V gene lookup returns CDR1 SGHRS and CDR2 YFSETQ. J lost 8 bases, V lost 4 bases, and 10 bases had no gene match. The CDR3 is 15 amino acids. The CDR3 region is CASSLQGVLSGELFF. CDR3 coding DNA: TGCGCCAGCAGCCTACAGGGGGTATTGTCTGGGGAGCTGTTTTTT.

A few counts support this clone. V is TRBV15 and J is TRBJ1-6; TRBD1 is a possible D gene (5 bases). Germline-derived CDR1 and CDR2 are LNHNV and YYDKDF (reference sequence). This CDR3 is 14 amino acids long. Trimming took 0 bases from V and 10 from J, leaving 10 bases between them. CDR3 coding DNA: TGTGCCACCAGCAGAGACAGGGTGGGATCACCCCTCCACTTT. Protein product: CATSRDRVGSPLHF.

There are a few counts of this clone. A read error may produce the germline difference seen at one junction end. The CDR3 loop is CASSARNLAPGLDF. The CDR3 DNA reads as TGTGCCAGCAGTGCCAGGAACCTCGCGCCCGGTCTGGATTTT. The chain employs TRBV6-1 and TRBJ1-3; D unclear. This CDR3 spans 14 amino acids. Per germline, CDR1 MNHNS and CDR2 SASEGT.

This clone was seen a handful of times. This chain joins TRBV2 and TRBJ2-1, with TRBD1 matching over 7 bases. The J segment lost 1 base and the V segment lost 0 bases, leaving 0 bases of the junction unmatched. Germline assignment: CDR1 SNHLY and CDR2 FYNNEI. The CDR3 totals 15 residues. The CDR3 region is CASSEAGQSYNEQFF. DNA for the CDR3: TGTGCCAGCAGTGAAGCGGGACAGTCCTACAATGAGCAGTTCTTC.

The chain recombines TRBV28 with TRBJ2-5; the D gene is possibly TRBD1 (6 bases). Deletions cut 3 bases from V and 1 base from J, with 12 bases between. The CDR3 covers 15 residues. Germline lookup yields CDR1 MDHEN and CDR2 SYDVKM. The CDR3 protein is CASSFGQGSQETQYF. The CDR3 DNA reads TGTGCCAGCAGTTTTGGGCAGGGGAGCCAAGAGACCCAGTACTTC.

The V gene is TRBV4-2, the J gene TRBJ2-7; 9 bases line up with TRBD2. Germline V gene data show CDR1 as LGHNA and CDR2 as YNFKEQ. This CDR3 contains 15 residues. J gave up 4 bases and V 5 bases, and 9 bases lay outside the gene matches. CDR3 sequence: CASSSEAGGTYEQYF. The CDR3 region has the DNA TGTGCCAGCAGCTCAGAAGCGGGAGGTACGTACGAGCAGTACTTC.

The chain combines TRBV11-3 with TRBJ1-6; D gene ambiguous. From germline, CDR1 is SGHNT and CDR2 YENEEA. The CDR3 runs 12 residues. The V end was cut by 4 bases, the J end by 7 bases, with 5 bases between. CDR3 loop: CASSSKNSPLHF. In DNA, the CDR3 is TGTGCCAGCAGCTCGAAGAATTCACCCCTCCACTTT.

The rearrangement joins TRBV29-1 to TRBJ1-4; no clear D. Germline V lookup: CDR1 SQVTM, CDR2 ANQGSEA. V lost 5 bases, J lost 4 bases, and 11 bases lay in between. This CDR3 comprises 13 residues. The CDR3 DNA follows: TGCAGCGTTTCCCGACGGAATAATGAAAAACTGTTTTTT. Encoded protein: CSVSRRNNEKLFF.

J is TRBJ1-1 and V is TRBV7-6, with D perhaps matching TRBD1 (5 bases). V gave up 3 bases and J gave up 2 bases, with 13 bases separating them. The CDR3 is made up of 15 amino acids. Per the germline V gene, CDR1 is SGHVS and CDR2 is FNYEAQ. CDR3 residues: CASSLAGIGNTEAFF. CDR3 coding DNA: TGTGCCAGCAGCTTGGCAGGGATAGGAAACACTGAAGCTTTCTTT.

The V and J genes are TRBV6-1 and TRBJ1-1; D possibly corresponds to TRBD1 (6 bases). Germline CDR1 is MNHNS and CDR2 is SASEGT. The CDR3 loop spans 14 amino acids. Trimming shortened V by 10 bases and J by 6 bases, and 21 bases separated the two germline ends. The chain's CDR3 is CAMILWDIGSEAFF. CDR3 nucleotide sequence: TGTGCCATGATCCTCTGGGACATCGGGTCTGAAGCTTTCTTT.

V is TRBV5-1 and J is TRBJ2-1; TRBD1 aligns across 11 bases. CDR3 length: 14 residues. The V and J ends lost 5 bases and 8 bases, in that order; junction bases with no gene match: 6. From germline, CDR1 is SGHRS and CDR2 YFSETQ. The chain's CDR3 is CASRVGQGADEQFF. The CDR3 bases are TGCGCCAGCAGGGTCGGACAGGGGGCGGATGAGCAGTTCTTC.

The chain links TRBV6-1 to TRBJ2-7; a possible D gene is TRBD2 (5 bases). The V gene lost 4 bases and the J gene lost 7 bases, with 14 bases spanning the gap. Germline V gene lookup returns CDR1 MNHNS and CDR2 SASEGT. There are 13 residues in the CDR3. The CDR3 DNA reads TGTGCCAGCAGTGTACCGGGGTACGGGGAGCAGTACTTC. Translation: CASSVPGYGEQYF.

The rearrangement uses TRBV11-2 and TRBJ2-3; TRBD2 agrees at 7 bases. The V segment lost 3 bases and the J segment 6 bases; nucleotides outside the gene matches: 12. This CDR3 has 16 residues. In germline, CDR1 is SGHAT, CDR2 FQNNGV. The CDR3 reads CASSLGRGTRGDTQYF. The CDR3, as DNA: TGTGCCAGCAGCTTGGGGCGGGGGACGAGAGGGGATACGCAGTATTTT.

This rearrangement joins TRBV5-1 to TRBJ2-5; 8 positions match TRBD2. CDR3 length: 15 residues. The germline CDR1 and CDR2 sequences are SGHRS and YFSETQ. V shed 0 bases and J 4 bases; nucleotides not matched to a gene: 5. The CDR3 DNA reads TGCGCCAGCAGCTTGGCCCAGGGACTAGTAGAGACCCAGTACTTC. Translating it yields CASSLAQGLVETQYF.

J is TRBJ2-7 and V is TRBV6-5; D may match TRBD1 or TRBD2 (5 bases each). Per germline, CDR1 MNHEY and CDR2 SVGAGI. Trimming removed 4 bases at V and 2 bases at J, with 9 bases between. The CDR3 consists of 13 residues. The CDR3 protein is CASSWGPTYEQYF. CDR3 DNA: TGTGCCAGCAGTTGGGGACCTACCTACGAGCAGTACTTC.

V is TRBV4-1 and J is TRBJ1-6; perhaps TRBD1 as D (5 bases). The V gene's germline CDR1 is MGHRA and CDR2 YSYEKL. This CDR3 is 17 amino acids long. V was cut by 2 bases and J by 2 bases, with 13 bases left in between. The CDR3 sequence is CASSQSPRQPYNSPLHF. The DNA of the CDR3 is TGCGCCAGCAGCCAAAGCCCCCGACAGCCCTATAATTCACCCCTCCACTTT.

The V call is TRBV4-2, the J call TRBJ2-7, with 14 nucleotides matching TRBD2. The CDR3 runs 17 residues. Per the germline V gene, CDR1 is LGHNA and CDR2 is YNFKEQ. Trimming took 5 bases from V and 2 from J; bases not matched to a gene: 8. The CDR3 spells CASSTGLAGGLPYEQYF. The CDR3 DNA follows: TGTGCCAGCAGCACCGGACTAGCGGGGGGTTTACCCTACGAGCAGTACTTC.

This chain uses TRBV11-3 with TRBJ2-2; 12 nucleotides match TRBD2. Germline CDR1 reads SGHNT; CDR2 reads YENEEA. The CDR3 consists of 17 residues. Germline trimming cut 5 bases from V and 4 bases from J; bases unmatched to any gene: 8. Here the CDR3 DNA reads TGTGCCAGCAGCCCTGGGGCGACTAGCGGGAGCACCGGGGAGCTGTTTTTT. Protein sequence: CASSPGATSGSTGELFF.

V usage is TRBV5-1 and J usage is TRBJ1-2; 9 positions agree with TRBD1. Trimming at V came to 0 bases and at J to 5 bases, leaving 14 bases not matched to a gene. Per germline, CDR1 SGHRS and CDR2 YFSETQ. This CDR3 has 18 residues. The DNA for the CDR3 is TGCGCCAGCAGCTTGGAGACAGGGGGAATTCGCGGGGAGTATGGCTACACCTTC. Encoded protein: CASSLETGGIRGEYGYTF. The full variable domain, with the rest looked up from reference TRBV5-1 and TRBJ1-2, is KAGVTQTPRYLIKTRGQQVTLSCSPISGHRSVSWYQQTPGQGLQFLFEYFSETQRNKGNFPGRFSGRQFSNSRSEMNVSTLELGDSALYLCASSLETGGIRGEYGYTFGSGTRLTVV.

The table lists this clone with a few counts. The chain links TRBV5-4 to TRBJ1-3, with D unclear. The germline V gene has CDR1 SGHNT and CDR2 YYREEE (reference sequence). The V and J ends lost 2 bases and 4 bases respectively, with 7 bases between them. The CDR3 spans 13 residues. CDR3 sequence (DNA): TGTGCCAGCAGCTTCAAAGGGGGAAACACCATATATTTT. Protein product: CASSFKGGNTIYF.